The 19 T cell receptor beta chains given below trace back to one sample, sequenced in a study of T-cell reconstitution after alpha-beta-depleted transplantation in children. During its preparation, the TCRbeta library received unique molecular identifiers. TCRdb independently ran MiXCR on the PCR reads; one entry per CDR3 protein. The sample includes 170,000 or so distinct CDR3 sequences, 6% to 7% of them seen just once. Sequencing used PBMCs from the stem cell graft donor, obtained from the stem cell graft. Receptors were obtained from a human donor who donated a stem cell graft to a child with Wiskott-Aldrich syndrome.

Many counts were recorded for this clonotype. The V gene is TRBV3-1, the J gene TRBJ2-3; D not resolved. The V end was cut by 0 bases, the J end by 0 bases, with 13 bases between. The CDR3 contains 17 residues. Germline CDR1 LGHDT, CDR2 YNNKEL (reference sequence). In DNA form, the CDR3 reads TGTGCCAGCAGCCAAGATATTCAGCCTACTAGCACAGATACGCAGTATTTT. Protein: CASSQDIQPTSTDTQYF.

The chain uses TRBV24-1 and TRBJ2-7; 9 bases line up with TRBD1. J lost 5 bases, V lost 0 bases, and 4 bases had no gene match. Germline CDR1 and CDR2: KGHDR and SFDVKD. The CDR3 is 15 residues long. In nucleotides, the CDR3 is TGTGCCACCAGTGATTTGCGGGACAGGGAGGACGAGCAGTACTTC. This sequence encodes CATSDLRDREDEQYF.

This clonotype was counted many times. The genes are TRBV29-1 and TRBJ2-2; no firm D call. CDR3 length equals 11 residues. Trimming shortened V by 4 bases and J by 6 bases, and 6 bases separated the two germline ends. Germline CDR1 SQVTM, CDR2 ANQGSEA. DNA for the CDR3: TGCAGCGTTGGGGCCCCCGGGGAGCTGTTTTTT. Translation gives CSVGAPGELFF.

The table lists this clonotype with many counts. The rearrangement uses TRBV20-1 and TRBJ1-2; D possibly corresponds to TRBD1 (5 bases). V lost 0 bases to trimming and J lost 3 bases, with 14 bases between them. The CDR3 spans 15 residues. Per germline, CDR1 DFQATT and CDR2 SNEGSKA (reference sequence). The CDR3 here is CSAREARDYYYGYTF. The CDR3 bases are TGCAGTGCTAGAGAGGCCAGGGACTACTACTATGGCTACACCTTC.

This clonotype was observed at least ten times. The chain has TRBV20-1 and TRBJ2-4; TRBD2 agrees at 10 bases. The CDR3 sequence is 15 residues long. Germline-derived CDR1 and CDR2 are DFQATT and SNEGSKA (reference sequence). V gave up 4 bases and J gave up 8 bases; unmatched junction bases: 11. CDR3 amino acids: CSAKSSGRAEHIQYF. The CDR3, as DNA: TGCAGTGCTAAGTCGAGCGGGAGGGCCGAACACATTCAGTACTTC.

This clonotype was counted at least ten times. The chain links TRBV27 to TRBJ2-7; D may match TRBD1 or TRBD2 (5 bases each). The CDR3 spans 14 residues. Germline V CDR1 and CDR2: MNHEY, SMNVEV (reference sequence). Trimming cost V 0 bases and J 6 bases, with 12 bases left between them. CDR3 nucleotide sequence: TGTGCCAGCAGTTTATCGAGGGGTAGCTCCGAGCAGTACTTC. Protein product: CASSLSRGSSEQYF.

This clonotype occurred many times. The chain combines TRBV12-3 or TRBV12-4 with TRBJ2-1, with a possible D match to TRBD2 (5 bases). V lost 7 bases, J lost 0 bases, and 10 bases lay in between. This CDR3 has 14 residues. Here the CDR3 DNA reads TGTGCCAGCAACGGACTGAGCTCCTACAATGAGCAGTTCTTC. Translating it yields CASNGLSSYNEQFF.

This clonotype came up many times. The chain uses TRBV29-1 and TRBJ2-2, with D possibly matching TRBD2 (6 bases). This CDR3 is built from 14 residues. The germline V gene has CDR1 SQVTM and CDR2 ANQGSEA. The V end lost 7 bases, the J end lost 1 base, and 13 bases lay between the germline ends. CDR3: CSGSHGGNTGELFF. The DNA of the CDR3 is TGCAGCGGTTCCCACGGGGGGAACACCGGGGAGCTGTTTTTT.

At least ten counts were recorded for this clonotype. The CDR3 sequence: CASSQSGGTSGYTF. The DNA for the CDR3 is TGCGCCAGCAGCCAATCAGGTGGAACTAGTGGCTACACCTTC. This chain joins TRBV4-3 and TRBJ1-2, with D uncertain. The V gene's germline CDR1 is LGHNA and CDR2 YSLEER. Between the trimmed V and J ends, which lost 2 bases and 7 bases, there was a span of 14 bases. The CDR3 loop spans 14 amino acids.

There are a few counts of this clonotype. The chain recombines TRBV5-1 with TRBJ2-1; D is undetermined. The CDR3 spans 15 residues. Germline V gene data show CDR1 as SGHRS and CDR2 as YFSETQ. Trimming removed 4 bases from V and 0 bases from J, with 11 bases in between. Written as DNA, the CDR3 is TGCGCCAGCAGCGGGATTACGAGCTCCTACAATGAGCAGTTCTTC. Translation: CASSGITSSYNEQFF.

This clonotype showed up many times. For the CDR3, the DNA is TGTGCCAGCAGCCCCCCGACAGGGGGCACTGAAGCTTTCTTT. Its translation: CASSPPTGGTEAFF. The chain recombines TRBV6-1 with TRBJ1-1; 9 bases map to TRBD1. Germline V gene data show CDR1 as MNHNS and CDR2 as SASEGT. CDR3 length: 14 residues. V trimming: 6 bases; J trimming: 4 bases; junction bases outside the gene matches: 6.

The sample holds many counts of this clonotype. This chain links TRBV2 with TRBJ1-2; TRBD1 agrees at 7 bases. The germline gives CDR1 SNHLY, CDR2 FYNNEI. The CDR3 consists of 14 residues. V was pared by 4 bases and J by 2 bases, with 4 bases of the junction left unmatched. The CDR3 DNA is TGTGCCAGCAGTGGGACAGGACAGAACTATGGCTACACCTTC. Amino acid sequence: CASSGTGQNYGYTF.

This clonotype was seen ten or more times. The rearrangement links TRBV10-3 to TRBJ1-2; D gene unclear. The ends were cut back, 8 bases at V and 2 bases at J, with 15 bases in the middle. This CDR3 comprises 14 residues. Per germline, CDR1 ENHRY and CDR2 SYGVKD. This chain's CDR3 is CAIPDIDGNYGYTF. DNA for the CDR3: TGTGCCATCCCCGATATTGACGGAAACTATGGCTACACCTTC.

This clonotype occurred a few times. CDR3 sequence (DNA): TGTGCCAGCAGCGCCGACAGGGTTCACACAGATACGCAGTATTTT. Its translation: CASSADRVHTDTQYF. This rearrangement joins TRBV9 to TRBJ2-3, with 7 bases lining up with TRBD1. Germline V CDR1 and CDR2: SGDLS, YYNGEE. V lost 3 bases and J lost 2; bases outside the gene matches: 6. The CDR3 has 15 amino acids.

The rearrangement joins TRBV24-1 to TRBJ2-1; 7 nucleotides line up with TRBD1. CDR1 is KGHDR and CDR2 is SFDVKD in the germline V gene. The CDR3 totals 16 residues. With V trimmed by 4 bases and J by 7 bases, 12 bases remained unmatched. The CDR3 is CATSDPPGTVANEQFF. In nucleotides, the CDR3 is TGTGCCACCAGTGACCCCCCCGGGACAGTTGCGAATGAGCAGTTCTTC.

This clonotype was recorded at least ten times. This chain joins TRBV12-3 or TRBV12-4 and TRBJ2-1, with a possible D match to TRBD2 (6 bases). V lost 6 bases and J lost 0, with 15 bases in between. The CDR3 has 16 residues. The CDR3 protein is CASRSHGGDSYNEQFF. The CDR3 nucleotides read TGTGCCAGCAGATCACACGGCGGGGACTCCTACAATGAGCAGTTCTTC.

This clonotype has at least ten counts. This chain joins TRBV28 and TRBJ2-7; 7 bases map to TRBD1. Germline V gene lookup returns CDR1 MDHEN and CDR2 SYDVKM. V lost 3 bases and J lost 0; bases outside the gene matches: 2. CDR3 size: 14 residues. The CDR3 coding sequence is TGTGCCAGCAGTTTGGGACAGCTCTCCTACGAGCAGTACTTC. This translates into CASSLGQLSYEQYF.

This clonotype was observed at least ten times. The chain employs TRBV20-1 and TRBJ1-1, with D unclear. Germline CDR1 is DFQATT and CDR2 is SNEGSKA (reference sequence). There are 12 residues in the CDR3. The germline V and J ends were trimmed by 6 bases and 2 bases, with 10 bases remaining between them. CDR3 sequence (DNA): TGCAGTGCGAGGAGGTCAAACACTGAAGCTTTCTTT. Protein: CSARRSNTEAFF.

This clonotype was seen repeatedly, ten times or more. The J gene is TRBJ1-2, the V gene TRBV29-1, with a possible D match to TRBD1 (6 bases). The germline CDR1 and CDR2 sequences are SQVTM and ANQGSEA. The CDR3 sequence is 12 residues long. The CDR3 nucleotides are TGCGGAGGGGGTGGTTCTGCGTATGGCTACACCTTC. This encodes CGGGGSAYGYTF.